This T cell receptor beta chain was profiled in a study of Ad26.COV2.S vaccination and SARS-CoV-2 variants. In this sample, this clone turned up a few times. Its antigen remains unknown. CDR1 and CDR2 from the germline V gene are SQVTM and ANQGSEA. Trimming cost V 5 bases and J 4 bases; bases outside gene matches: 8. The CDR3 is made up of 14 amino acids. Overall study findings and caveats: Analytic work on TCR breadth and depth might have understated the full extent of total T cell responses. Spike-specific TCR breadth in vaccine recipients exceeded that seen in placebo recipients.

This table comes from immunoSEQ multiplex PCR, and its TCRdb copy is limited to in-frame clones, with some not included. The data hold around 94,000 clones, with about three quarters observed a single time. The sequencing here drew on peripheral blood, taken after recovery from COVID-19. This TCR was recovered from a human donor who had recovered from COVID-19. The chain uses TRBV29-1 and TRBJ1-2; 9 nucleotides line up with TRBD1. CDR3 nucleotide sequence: TGCAGCGTTTTACAGGGGGCGAGGAGCTATGGCTACACCTTC. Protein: CSVLQGARSYGYTF.